These 22 T cell receptor beta chains were sequenced from one sample in a study of blood T cell repertoires in COVID-19. Produced via immunoSEQ multiplex PCR; TCRdb's table is partial and in-frame only. The sample includes 250,000 to 300,000 clones, approximately 87% of them seen just once. Sequencing input: peripheral blood. These receptors all come from a woman aged 25-40 years with COVID-19, enrolled during active disease.

This rearrangement joins TRBV12-3 or TRBV12-4 to TRBJ2-5; perhaps TRBD2 as D (6 bases). The CDR3 totals 13 residues. V lost 4 bases and J lost 6, with 12 bases in between. The CDR3 here is CASSSREAKTQYF. Here the CDR3 DNA reads TGTGCCAGCAGTTCCAGGGAGGCGAAGACCCAGTACTTC.

This clone was recorded once. This chain joins TRBV14 and TRBJ2-3, with 7 nucleotides matching TRBD2. V lost 1 base, J lost 5 bases, and 9 bases stayed unmatched. CDR3 length: 16 amino acids. Looked up from germline, CDR1 is SGHDN and CDR2 is FVKESK. CDR3 sequence: CASSQGRQRGVDTQYF. Here the CDR3 DNA reads TGTGCCAGCAGCCAAGGGAGGCAGCGGGGAGTAGATACGCAGTATTTT.

This clone has just one count. The V gene is TRBV14, the J gene TRBJ2-7; 9 positions match TRBD1. The CDR3 sequence is 15 residues long. V was clipped by 5 bases and J by 2 bases; unmatched bases: 7. Germline V gene data show CDR1 as SGHDN and CDR2 as FVKESK. CDR3 protein: CASSKGTGRTYEQYF. The DNA of the CDR3 is TGTGCCAGCAGCAAAGGGACAGGGAGAACCTACGAGCAGTACTTC.

The CDR3 nucleotides read TGTGCCAGCAGTCGCGCCGGGGCCTACGAGCAGTACTTC. This encodes CASSRAGAYEQYF. This chain links TRBV6-5 with TRBJ2-7, with D possibly TRBD2 on 5 matching bases. Germline V gene sequence: CDR1 MNHEY, CDR2 SVGAGI. Trimming removed 5 bases from V and 2 bases from J, with 10 bases in between. This CDR3 spans 13 amino acids.

The chain links TRBV11-3 to TRBJ2-3, with D perhaps TRBD2 (7 bases). The germline gives CDR1 SGHNT, CDR2 YENEEA. The CDR3 has 15 residues. V lost 0 bases to trimming and J lost 6 bases, with 13 bases between them. CDR3 loop: CASSLDGGPRDTQYF. The CDR3 bases are TGTGCCAGCAGCTTAGACGGGGGGCCAAGGGATACGCAGTATTTT.

This clone is a singleton in its sample. The genes are TRBV15 and TRBJ1-4; D not certain. The CDR3 is made up of 14 amino acids. Trimming took 3 bases from V and 4 from J, leaving 9 bases between them. CDR1 LNHNV and CDR2 YYDKDF come from the germline V gene (reference sequence). The CDR3 DNA sequence: TGTGCCACCAGCAGGACGGGATTTAATGAAAAACTGTTTTTT. Translation: CATSRTGFNEKLFF.

The CDR3 nucleotides are TGTGCCAGCTCCCAGGGGGCAGAGACCCAGTACTTC. This encodes CASSQGAETQYF. This rearrangement joins TRBV18 to TRBJ2-5; 8 positions match TRBD1. The CDR3 loop spans 12 amino acids. With 6 bases clipped from V and 4 bases from J, the junction kept 1 base outside the gene matches. CDR1 and CDR2 (germline): KGHSH, LQKENI.

The J gene is TRBJ2-7, the V gene TRBV30, with D possibly matching TRBD1 (5 bases). Per the germline V gene, CDR1 is GTSNPN and CDR2 is SVGIG (reference sequence). Between the trimmed V and J ends, which lost 2 bases and 3 bases, there was a span of 11 bases. This CDR3 contains 13 residues. CDR3 in DNA: TGTGCCTGGAGTTCCCCGACAGTCTACGAGCAGTACTTC. Protein product: CAWSSPTVYEQYF.

V usage is TRBV6-1 and J usage is TRBJ1-2; 11 nucleotides line up with TRBD1. Germline loops: CDR1 MNHNS, CDR2 SASEGT. The junction had 1 base not matched to a gene; V was cut back by 0 bases and J by 4 bases. The CDR3 is 15 residues long. The CDR3 reads CASSEAGTGGYGYTF. The DNA for the CDR3 is TGTGCCAGCAGTGAAGCGGGGACAGGGGGCTATGGCTACACCTTC.

The V call is TRBV7-2, the J call TRBJ2-1; TRBD2 agrees at 9 bases. The CDR3 consists of 15 residues. V was clipped by 1 base and J by 7 bases; unmatched bases: 5. The germline CDR1 and CDR2 sequences are SGHTA and FQGNSA. This chain's CDR3 is CASSLGSRGGNEQFF. The CDR3 DNA reads TGTGCCAGCAGCTTAGGTTCGCGGGGGGGGAATGAGCAGTTCTTC.

J is TRBJ2-5 and V is TRBV4-2; 10 nucleotides line up with TRBD2. The CDR3 is made up of 15 amino acids. V was pared by 3 bases and J by 5 bases, with 6 bases of the junction left unmatched. CDR1 is LGHNA, CDR2 YNFKEQ, per germline. The DNA of the CDR3 is TGTGCCAGCAGCCAGACCTTAGCGGGGGGCGAGACCCAGTACTTC. This sequence encodes CASSQTLAGGETQYF.

This chain joins TRBV5-6 and TRBJ2-6, with D tentatively TRBD1 (6 bases). CDR3 size: 17 residues. Germline assignment: CDR1 SGHDT and CDR2 YYEEEE. Trimming cost V 3 bases and J 0 bases, with 13 bases left between them. CDR3: CASSSRTDLSGANVLTF. CDR3 DNA sequence: TGTGCCAGCAGCTCCCGGACAGACCTCTCTGGGGCCAACGTCCTGACTTTC. Looking up the rest from reference TRBV5-6 and TRBJ2-6 gives the full variable domain: DAGVTQSPTHLIKTRGQQVTLRCSPKSGHDTVSWYQQALGQGPQFIFQYYEEEERQRGNFPDRFSGHQFPNYSSELNVNALLLGDSALYLCASSSRTDLSGANVLTFGAGSRLTVL.

The chain carries TRBV19 and TRBJ2-7; a possible D gene is TRBD2 (6 bases). V was clipped by 4 bases and J by 4 bases, with 11 bases between them. Germline values: CDR1 LNHDA, CDR2 SQIVND (reference sequence). The CDR3 runs to 13 residues. The CDR3 coding sequence is TGTGCCAGTAGTACGTCCCGGGAGTACGAGCAGTACTTC. This encodes CASSTSREYEQYF.

The CDR3 here is CASSYSSGSRSYEQYF. CDR3 DNA: TGTGCCAGCAGTTACTCGTCAGGCAGCCGATCCTACGAGCAGTACTTC. The V and J genes are TRBV6-5 and TRBJ2-7; D is unclear. CDR1 and CDR2 (germline): MNHEY, SVGAGI. The CDR3 consists of 16 residues. V lost 0 bases and J 1 base, leaving 13 bases between the germline ends.

This clone appeared a few times. The chain carries TRBV7-9 and TRBJ2-1, with 12 nucleotides matching TRBD1. The CDR3 is 15 amino acids. The germline V gene encodes CDR1 SEHNR and CDR2 FQNEAQ (reference sequence). Trimming removed 5 bases from V and 7 bases from J; junction bases left unmatched: 6. This CDR3 is CASSPTGQGANEQFF. CDR3 DNA sequence: TGTGCCAGCAGCCCCACGGGACAGGGGGCTAATGAGCAGTTCTTC.

The rearrangement joins TRBV28 to TRBJ2-1; 14 bases are a match to TRBD2. Germline V CDR1 and CDR2: MDHEN, SYDVKM. This CDR3 has 16 residues. V trimming: 4 bases; J trimming: 9 bases; junction bases outside the gene matches: 8. This CDR3 reads CASSSTGLAGVVEQFF. CDR3 sequence (DNA): TGTGCCAGCAGTTCGACGGGACTAGCGGGGGTGGTTGAGCAGTTCTTC.

The chain employs TRBV5-1 and TRBJ1-5; weak D call: TRBD1 (6 bases). Trimming pared 4 bases from V and 3 bases from J, leaving 11 bases between. The CDR3 totals 14 residues. Per germline, CDR1 SGHRS and CDR2 YFSETQ. The CDR3 bases are TGCGCCAGCAGCCCGGACAGCCTCAATCAGCCCCAGCATTTT. This gives the protein CASSPDSLNQPQHF.

The chain uses TRBV5-1 and TRBJ1-6; 9 bases match TRBD1. The trim removed 4 bases at V and 10 bases at J, leaving 12 bases unmatched. This CDR3 has 16 amino acids. CDR1 is SGHRS and CDR2 is YFSETQ in the germline V gene. The CDR3 here is CASSVIYRGLGSPLHF. In DNA form, the CDR3 reads TGCGCCAGCAGCGTAATTTACAGGGGGCTAGGATCACCCCTCCACTTT. Full variable domain (remainder filled in from reference TRBV5-1 and TRBJ1-6): KAGVTQTPRYLIKTRGQQVTLSCSPISGHRSVSWYQQTPGQGLQFLFEYFSETQRNKGNFPGRFSGRQFSNSRSEMNVSTLELGDSALYLCASSVIYRGLGSPLHFGNGTRLTVT.

This clone occurred a few times. The chain joins TRBV5-4 to TRBJ1-1, with 11 nucleotides matching TRBD1. The germline V gene encodes CDR1 SGHNT and CDR2 YYREEE (reference sequence). V was clipped by 2 bases and J by 6 bases; unmatched bases: 3. The CDR3 has 14 amino acids. CDR3: CASSFGTGGAEAFF. Here the CDR3 DNA reads TGTGCCAGCAGCTTTGGGACAGGGGGTGCTGAAGCTTTCTTT.

J is TRBJ1-1 and V is TRBV5-1; TRBD1 might be the D (5 bases). This CDR3 spans 12 amino acids. The ends were cut back, 0 bases at V and 10 bases at J, with 10 bases in the middle. Germline V gives CDR1 SGHRS, CDR2 YFSETQ. The CDR3 region has the DNA TGCGCCAGCAGCTTGGACAGGTCAAGAGCTTTCTTT. Its protein product is CASSLDRSRAFF.

This clone occurred a few times. The chain is built from TRBV4-1 and TRBJ1-1, with 8 bases matching TRBD1. The ends lost 4 bases at V and 1 base at J; junction bases unmatched: 2. The CDR3 runs 14 residues. In germline, CDR1 is MGHRA, CDR2 YSYEKL. This CDR3 is CASSPGQANTEAFF. The CDR3 DNA sequence: TGCGCCAGCAGCCCGGGACAGGCGAACACTGAAGCTTTCTTT.

This chain uses TRBV7-8 with TRBJ2-7; TRBD1 aligns across 7 bases. J was trimmed by 2 bases and V by 3 bases; bases with no gene match: 7. CDR1 is SGHVS, CDR2 FQNEAQ, per germline. This CDR3 has 15 residues. The CDR3 DNA is TGTGCCAGCAGCTTCTGGACAGGAATTACCTACGAGCAGTACTTC. This codes for CASSFWTGITYEQYF. The whole variable domain, remainder taken from reference TRBV7-8 and TRBJ2-7, is GAGVSQSPRYKVAKRGQDVALRCDPISGHVSLFWYQQALGQGPEFLTYFQNEAQLDKSGLPSDRFFAERPEGSVSTLKIQRTQQEDSAVYLCASSFWTGITYEQYFGPGTRLTVT.